Each of the 5 T cell receptor beta chains below was sequenced from the same sample in a study of cytomegalovirus exposure and HLA in healthy donors. This table comes from immunoSEQ multiplex PCR, and its TCRdb copy is limited to in-frame clones, with some not included. Among roughly 50,000 clones listed, roughly 93% were seen once. Sequencing input: PBMCs. These receptors were obtained from a woman aged 18-29 years in good health and CMV-seropositive.

This clone was counted once. The chain has TRBV5-4 and TRBJ1-1; 7 nucleotides agree with TRBD1. CDR1 and CDR2 from the germline V gene are SGHNT and YYREEE (reference sequence). This CDR3 has 15 residues. J gave up 2 bases and V 2 bases, and 6 bases lay outside the gene matches. The CDR3 region has the DNA TGTGCCAGCAGCTTTTCCAGGGGGTATAACACTGAAGCTTTCTTT. Its translation is CASSFSRGYNTEAFF.

The V call is TRBV10-3, the J call TRBJ1-2; possible D gene TRBD1, 5 bases. CDR3 size: 13 residues. Germline loops: CDR1 ENHRY, CDR2 SYGVKD. Trimming removed 6 bases at V and 5 bases at J, with 13 bases between. The CDR3, as DNA: TGTGCCATCAGGCAGGGTGGCACATATGGCTACACCTTC. This gives the protein CAIRQGGTYGYTF.

V gene TRBV4-1 combines with J gene TRBJ2-3; possible D gene TRBD2, 5 bases. The germline V and J ends were trimmed by 5 bases and 2 bases, with 11 bases remaining between them. The germline V gene has CDR1 MGHRA and CDR2 YSYEKL. CDR3 length: 14 amino acids. CDR3 nucleotide sequence: TGCGCCAGCAGCGCCCGGACTTTCACAGATACGCAGTATTTT. Residues: CASSARTFTDTQYF.

This clone was picked up one time. The V and J genes are TRBV11-2 and TRBJ2-4, with 8 bases fitting TRBD2. Looked up from germline, CDR1 is SGHAT and CDR2 is FQNNGV. V lost 5 bases to trimming and J lost 6 bases; unmatched junction nucleotides: 9. The CDR3 runs 15 residues. The CDR3 here is CASSPGGGSLNIQYF. CDR3 DNA sequence: TGTGCCAGCAGCCCGGGGGGGGGCTCGTTAAACATTCAGTACTTC.

V gene TRBV19 combines with J gene TRBJ2-5; TRBD2 matches 7 bases. Germline V lookup: CDR1 LNHDA, CDR2 SQIVND (reference sequence). This CDR3 comprises 13 residues. The junction had 1 base not matched to a gene; V was cut back by 3 bases and J by 3 bases. DNA for the CDR3: TGTGCCAGTAGTATCGCGGGGGAAGAGACCCAGTACTTC. Its protein is CASSIAGEETQYF.